Below, 13 T cell receptor beta chains from the same sample are listed, as sequenced in a study of shared clonotypes between healthy human individuals. Produced via immunoSEQ multiplex PCR; TCRdb's table is partial and in-frame only. The sample shows 2 million to 3 million clones, roughly 93% of them seen only once. The sample was naive CD4+ T cells from PBMCs. Subset noted: CD45RA+ positively selected. These receptors came from a man between 18 and 29 years old in good health. Some clones in this sample may be carry-over from other donors' samples.

This sequence joins TRBV18 and TRBJ2-2; 7 nucleotides match TRBD1. The junction had 9 bases not matched to a gene; V was cut back by 6 bases and J by 5 bases. The CDR3 has 15 residues. Looked up from germline, CDR1 is KGHSH and CDR2 is LQKENI. The CDR3, as DNA: TGTGCCAGCTCCCCGACAGGGTCTACGACCGGGGAGCTGTTTTTT. Translating it yields CASSPTGSTTGELFF.

The V call is TRBV7-9, the J call TRBJ2-2; no clear D gene. Trimming pared 1 base from V and 7 bases from J, leaving 7 bases between. CDR3 length: 13 residues. From germline, CDR1 is SEHNR and CDR2 FQNEAQ (reference sequence). CDR3 sequence (DNA): TGTGCCAGCAGCTTAGTTCTATTCGGGGAGCTGTTTTTT. It specifies CASSLVLFGELFF.

The chain joins TRBV28 to TRBJ2-1, with TRBD1 matching over 9 bases. The CDR3 consists of 17 residues. Unmatched junction bases numbered 11, after V lost 6 bases and J lost 2 bases. CDR1 MDHEN and CDR2 SYDVKM come from the germline V gene. CDR3 coding DNA: TGTGCCAGCAGCCGACCTCCCGGGACAGGGACCTACAATGAGCAGTTCTTC. It translates to CASSRPPGTGTYNEQFF.

In the case of this clone: Different DNA sequences within this sample yield the same CDR3. The V gene is TRBV6-1, the J gene TRBJ2-7; no clear D gene. The V gene lost 2 bases and the J gene lost 4 bases, with 6 bases spanning the gap. The CDR3 loop spans 12 amino acids. From germline, CDR1 is MNHNS and CDR2 SASEGT. The CDR3 here is CASSELGYEQYF. DNA for the CDR3: TGTGCCAGCAGTGAATTGGGGTACGAGCAGTACTTC.

The chain links TRBV29-1 to TRBJ2-3; no clear D gene. Germline V lookup: CDR1 SQVTM, CDR2 ANQGSEA. The CDR3 runs to 15 residues. V lost 1 base, J lost 3 bases, and 14 bases lay in between. CDR3 loop: CSVEGGMLGTDTQYF. CDR3 sequence (DNA): TGCAGCGTTGAAGGGGGAATGTTAGGGACAGATACGCAGTATTTT.

V usage is TRBV28 and J usage is TRBJ1-2; 10 nucleotides match TRBD1. The junction had 9 bases not matched to a gene; V was cut back by 1 base and J by 4 bases. CDR1 and CDR2 (germline): MDHEN, SYDVKM. The CDR3 sequence is 17 residues long. The CDR3 nucleotides read TGTGCCAGCAGTTTATCCGGACAGGGGGAGAGCGTCTATGGCTACACCTTC. It yields the protein CASSLSGQGESVYGYTF.

The chain is built from TRBV5-1 and TRBJ2-1; 8 nucleotides agree with TRBD2. This CDR3 contains 15 residues. Germline CDR1 reads SGHRS; CDR2 reads YFSETQ. The V segment lost 3 bases and the J segment 9 bases; nucleotides outside the gene matches: 11. The CDR3 protein is CASSYREGRGREQFF. CDR3 DNA sequence: TGCGCCAGCAGCTACCGGGAGGGCCGGGGGCGTGAGCAGTTCTTC.

The CDR3 reads CASSSQGSYNEQFF. CDR3 in DNA: TGTGCCAGCAGCTCGCAGGGTTCCTACAATGAGCAGTTCTTC. The V gene is TRBV11-3, the J gene TRBJ2-1; a weak D match, TRBD1 (5 bases). The CDR3 covers 14 residues. V was clipped by 4 bases and J by 1 base, with 8 bases between them. CDR1 SGHNT and CDR2 YENEEA come from the germline V gene.

CDR3 loop: CASSHTRGGNIQYF. The CDR3 DNA follows: TGTGCCAGCAGCCATACTAGGGGGGGAAACATTCAGTACTTC. This chain uses TRBV7-2 with TRBJ2-4; a weak D match, TRBD2 (7 bases). The CDR3 runs 14 residues. V dropped 5 bases and J dropped 6 bases, with 14 bases sitting between them. Germline loops: CDR1 SGHTA, CDR2 FQGNSA.

J is TRBJ1-2 and V is TRBV18, with 10 positions matching TRBD1. Losses at the gene ends were 4 bases for V and 8 bases for J; bases not matched to a gene: 4. The CDR3 extends over 13 amino acids. Germline lookup yields CDR1 KGHSH and CDR2 LQKENI. The CDR3 DNA is TGTGCCAGCTCACACGGGACAGGGGAAGGCTACACCTTC. Its protein product is CASSHGTGEGYTF.

The chain joins TRBV6-5 to TRBJ1-2, with 10 bases fitting TRBD1. V gave up 8 bases and J gave up 7 bases; unmatched junction bases: 13. This CDR3 has 15 amino acids. Germline V lookup: CDR1 MNHEY, CDR2 SVGAGI. The CDR3 bases are TGTGCCAGCCGGGACAGGGGATCCCCAGGTAGTGGCTACACCTTC. Its protein is CASRDRGSPGSGYTF.

This chain uses TRBV29-1 with TRBJ1-1; 8 bases are a match to TRBD1. The V gene end was trimmed by 4 bases and the J gene end by 3 bases; junction bases not matched to a gene: 7. CDR1 and CDR2 from the germline V gene are SQVTM and ANQGSEA. The CDR3 is made up of 14 amino acids. The CDR3 sequence is CSVGRGLGDTEAFF. The CDR3, as DNA: TGCAGCGTTGGCAGGGGGCTCGGTGACACTGAAGCTTTCTTT.

The chain combines TRBV7-9 with TRBJ2-3, with no clear D. Trimming left V 1 base short and J 4 bases short, with 6 bases between. The CDR3 spans 13 residues. Germline lookup yields CDR1 SEHNR and CDR2 FQNEAQ (reference sequence). The CDR3: CASSLDPPDTQYF. The CDR3 DNA reads TGTGCCAGCAGCTTAGACCCCCCAGATACGCAGTATTTT.